Given below is one T cell receptor (beta chain) in context. This sample is drawn from a study of blood T cell repertoires in COVID-19. Overall study: The United States, Italy and Spain were the sources of the acute and convalescent COVID-19 samples. In each case, the material was cDNA or gDNA derived from T cells, B-cell-depleted T cells, or PBMCs.

Original processing notes: Reference gene primer amplification gave nucleated cell count estimates. The table came from immunoSEQ multiplex PCR; TCRdb's copy has only in-frame clones and leaves some out. Clone size and the V and J calls come from that table; the DNA yielded D and trimming. This table has about 50,000 clones, 70% to 90% appearing once. The sequencing input was peripheral blood. The sequence was obtained from a human donor in a cohort sampled during active COVID-19. The donor label of this sample is uncertain.

Here the CDR3 DNA reads TGTGCCAGCACCTCCTCGGCCCGCGGCACTGAAGCTTTCTTT. This codes for CASTSSARGTEAFF. The chain joins TRBV9 to TRBJ1-1; D gene unclear. Per the germline V gene, CDR1 is SGDLS and CDR2 is YYNGEE. The CDR3 spans 14 residues. Between the trimmed V and J ends, which lost 6 bases and 4 bases, there was a span of 16 bases.